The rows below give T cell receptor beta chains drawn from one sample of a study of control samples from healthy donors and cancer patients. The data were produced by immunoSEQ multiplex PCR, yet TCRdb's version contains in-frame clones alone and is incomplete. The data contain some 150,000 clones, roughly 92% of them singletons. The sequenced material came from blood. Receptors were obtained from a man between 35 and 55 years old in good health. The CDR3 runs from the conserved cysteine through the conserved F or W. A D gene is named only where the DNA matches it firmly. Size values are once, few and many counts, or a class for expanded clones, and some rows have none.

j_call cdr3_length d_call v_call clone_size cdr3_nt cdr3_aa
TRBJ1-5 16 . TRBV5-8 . TGTGCCAGCAGCTTGGGAGACTATGAAGGAAATCAGCCCCAGCATTTT CASSLGDYEGNQPQHF
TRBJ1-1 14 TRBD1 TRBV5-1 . TGCGCCAGCAGCGGAACAGGGGCCGGGACTGAAGCTTTCTTT CASSGTGAGTEAFF
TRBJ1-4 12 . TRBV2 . TGTGCCAGCGGGATTGTGTCCGAAAAACTGTTTTTT CASGIVSEKLFF
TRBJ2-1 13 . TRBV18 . TGTGCCAGCTCACCACCGCTCTACAATGAGCAGTTCTTC CASSPPLYNEQFF
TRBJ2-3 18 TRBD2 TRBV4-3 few TGCGCCAGCAGCCAAGGTCGGTCGGCTAGCGGCTACACAGATACGCAGTATTTT CASSQGRSASGYTDTQYF
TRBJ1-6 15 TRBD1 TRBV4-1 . TGCGCCAGCAGCCGAGGACAGGGAATGGGATCACCCCTCCACTTT CASSRGQGMGSPLHF
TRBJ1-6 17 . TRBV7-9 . TGTGCCAGCAGCCCGAATGTACAGGGCAACTATAATTCACCCCTCCACTTT CASSPNVQGNYNSPLHF
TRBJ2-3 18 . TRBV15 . TGTGCCACCAGCAGAGATGAAAGAAGGGGAGCGGGCACAGATACGCAGTATTTT CATSRDERRGAGTDTQYF
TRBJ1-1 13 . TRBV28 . TGTGCCAGCACAGGTTCAGGCGGTATCGAGGCTTTCTTT CASTGSGGIEAFF
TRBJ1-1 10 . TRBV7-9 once TGTGCGGGCATAAACACTGAAGCTTTCTTT CAGINTEAFF
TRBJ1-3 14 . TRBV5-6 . TGTGCCAGCAGCAGCAGGAGCTCTGGAAACACCATATATTTT CASSSRSSGNTIYF
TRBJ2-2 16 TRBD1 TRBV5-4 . TGTGCCAGCAGCCGGACAGGGCCTACGAACACCGGGGAGCTGTTTTTT CASSRTGPTNTGELFF
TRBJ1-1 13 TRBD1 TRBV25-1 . TGTGCCAGCCGGGGACAGGGGTGGACTGAAGCTTTCTTT CASRGQGWTEAFF
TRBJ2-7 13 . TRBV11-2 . TGTGCCAGCAGCTTGGGACAAACCTACGAGCAGTACTTC CASSLGQTYEQYF
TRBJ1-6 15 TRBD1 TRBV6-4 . TGTGCCAGCAGTGCCCTGGGGGGGGACAGTTCACCCCTCCACTTT CASSALGGDSSPLHF
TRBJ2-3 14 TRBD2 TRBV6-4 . TGTGCCAGCAGTGAAGCGGGAGGCACAGATACGCAGTATTTT CASSEAGGTDTQYF
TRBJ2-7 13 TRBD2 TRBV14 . TGTGCCAGCAGCCATACTAGCGGGAGCAAGCAGTACTTC CASSHTSGSKQYF
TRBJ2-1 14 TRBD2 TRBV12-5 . TGTGCTAGTGGCCTTAGCGGGGGGGCGATGGAGCAGTTCTTC CASGLSGGAMEQFF
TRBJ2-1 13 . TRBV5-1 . TGCGCCAGCAGCTCTACGATTTTGAATGAGCAGTTCTTC CASSSTILNEQFF
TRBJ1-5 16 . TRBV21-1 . TGTGCCAGCAGCAAAATTGGGGCCCATAGCAATCAGCCCCAGCATTTT CASSKIGAHSNQPQHF
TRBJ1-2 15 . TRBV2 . TGTGCCAGCAGTGATCCTTTTGTGGGAGGCTATGGCTACACCTTC CASSDPFVGGYGYTF
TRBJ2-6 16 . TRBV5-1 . TGCGCCAGCAGCTTTGCGTCAGGGACCGGGGCCAACGTCCTGACTTTC CASSFASGTGANVLTF